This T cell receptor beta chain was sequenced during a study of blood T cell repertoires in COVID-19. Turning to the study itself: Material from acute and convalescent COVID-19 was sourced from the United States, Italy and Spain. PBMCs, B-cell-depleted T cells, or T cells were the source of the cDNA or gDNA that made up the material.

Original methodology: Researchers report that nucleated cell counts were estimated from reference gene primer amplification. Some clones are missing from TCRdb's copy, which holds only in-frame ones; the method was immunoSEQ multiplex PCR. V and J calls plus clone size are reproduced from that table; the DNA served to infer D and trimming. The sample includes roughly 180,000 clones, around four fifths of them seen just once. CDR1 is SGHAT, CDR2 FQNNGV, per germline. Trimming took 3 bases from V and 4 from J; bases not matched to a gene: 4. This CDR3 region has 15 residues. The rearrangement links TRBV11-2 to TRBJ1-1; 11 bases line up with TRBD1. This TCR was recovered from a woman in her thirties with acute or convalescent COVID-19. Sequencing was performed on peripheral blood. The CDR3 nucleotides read TGTGCCAGCAGCTTCCGGACAGGGGGCGTCACTGAAGCTTTCTTT. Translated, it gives CASSFRTGGVTEAFF.